This T cell receptor beta chain was sequenced for a study of cytomegalovirus exposure and HLA in healthy donors. Study-level results: The only immune exposure information that was available was CMV serostatus.

Remarks on this clone: The antigen remains unidentified.

The V end was cut by 6 bases, the J end by 0 bases, with 20 bases between. Germline CDR1 is MDHEN and CDR2 is SYDVKM. This CDR3 is 18 amino acids long. Researchers ran the PCR with 60 Vbeta and 13 Jbeta primers. Generated by immunoSEQ multiplex PCR, the TCRdb table keeps only in-frame clones and is missing some. The sample has approximately 150,000 clones, about 82% seen once. The origin of this receptor is a male donor in good health and CMV-seronegative. Sequenced sample: PBMCs. The V and J genes are TRBV28 and TRBJ2-2; a weak D match, TRBD1 (6 bases). The DNA of the CDR3 is TGTGCCAGCAGCTCAGGCCGGTGGGGGACACCGAACACCGGGGAGCTGTTTTTT. Its protein product is CASSSGRWGTPNTGELFF.